This T cell receptor (beta chain) stems from a study of a mutant IDH1 vaccine in newly diagnosed glioma. Concerning this clone itself: The antigen is not known.

The sample's time point: week 47, end of study. Each dose of the vaccine consisted of 300 ug of mutant IDH1 20-mer peptide, with topical imiquimod. From germline, CDR1 is SGHDN and CDR2 FVKESK. This CDR3 comprises 14 residues. The V end lost 1 base, the J end lost 2 bases, and 8 bases lay between the germline ends. Sequencing used immunoSEQ multiplex PCR; TCRdb keeps in-frame clones, though not all of them. This table holds around 65,000 clones, around 83% found once. Sequenced here: PBMCs, sampled from a glioma patient whose treatment included an IDH1 peptide vaccine. This sequence originates from a man under 40 with glioma. V gene TRBV14 combines with J gene TRBJ1-2; no definite D call. The CDR3 here is CASSQVPGNYGYTF. In nucleotides, the CDR3 is TGTGCCAGCAGCCAAGTTCCAGGAAACTATGGCTACACCTTC.